Shown below are 3 T cell receptor beta chains from a single sample sequenced in a study of OX40 agonist ivuxolimab in advanced cancers. Profiled with immunoSEQ multiplex PCR; TCRdb holds only in-frame clones, not every one. The table records approximately 15,000 clones, approximately 86% of them present only once. The specimen comprised CD4+ or CD8+ T cells sorted from blood, sampled in a trial of the OX40 agonist ivuxolimab. The receptors originated from an adult with an advanced solid tumor such as melanoma, head and neck, liver or kidney cancer.

CDR3 DNA: TGTGCCAGTAGTCCAAGACAGGGGAACACCTACAATGAGCAGTTCTTC. Translated, it gives CASSPRQGNTYNEQFF. The chain recombines TRBV19 with TRBJ2-1; 8 bases agree with TRBD1. The CDR3 spans 16 residues. The germline CDR1 and CDR2 sequences are LNHDA and SQIVND (reference sequence). The V segment lost 5 bases and the J segment 2 bases; nucleotides outside the gene matches: 8.

This clone appeared a few times. The rearrangement uses TRBV6-5 and TRBJ2-5; D is perhaps TRBD1 or TRBD2 (5 bases each). The CDR3 consists of 13 residues. Germline V gives CDR1 MNHEY, CDR2 SVGAGI. V was pared by 6 bases and J by 7 bases, with 15 bases between. CDR3: CASRPGPGGTQYF. The CDR3 nucleotides are TGTGCCAGCAGGCCGGGGCCGGGCGGGACCCAGTACTTC.

The chain recombines TRBV5-5 with TRBJ2-3; D remains unclear. Germline values: CDR1 SGHKS, CDR2 YYEKEE (reference sequence). The V and J ends lost 4 bases and 0 bases respectively, with 9 bases between them. This CDR3 spans 14 amino acids. CDR3 DNA sequence: TGTGCCAGCAGCAGCGAAACTAGCACAGATACGCAGTATTTT. Protein product: CASSSETSTDTQYF.